This TCR beta chain was identified during a study of blood T cell repertoires in COVID-19. Across the study: Acute and convalescent COVID-19 specimens originated in the United States, Italy and Spain. Sample material is recorded as cDNA or gDNA derived from T cells, B-cell-depleted T cells, or PBMCs.

As handled by the study authors: Estimation of nucleated cell counts relied on the amplification of reference gene primers. TCRdb's copy holds only in-frame clones and misses some; the assay was immunoSEQ multiplex PCR. V, J and clone size are those of that table, while D and trimming were read from the DNA. The repertoire holds fewer than 350,000 clones, with about 86% as singletons. Germline CDR1 is SGHRS and CDR2 is YFSETQ. The CDR3 has 12 residues. V was clipped by 5 bases and J by 2 bases, with 7 bases between them. The sequencing sample was made of peripheral blood. This TCR came from a woman between 55 and 75 years old with active or convalescent COVID-19. V is TRBV5-1 and J is TRBJ1-2; D gene uncertain. CDR3 nucleotide sequence: TGCGCCAGCAGGGCGGGGAACTATGGCTACACCTTC. It yields the protein CASRAGNYGYTF. Full variable domain (remainder filled in from reference TRBV5-1 and TRBJ1-2): KAGVTQTPRYLIKTRGQQVTLSCSPISGHRSVSWYQQTPGQGLQFLFEYFSETQRNKGNFPGRFSGRQFSNSRSEMNVSTLELGDSALYLCASRAGNYGYTFGSGTRLTVV.